The subject of this entry is one T cell receptor (beta chain). The method was immunoSEQ multiplex PCR; TCRdb's version includes in-frame clones alone and lacks a portion of them. Of approximately 200,000 clones listed, 80% to 90% are singletons. The sample comes from a study of blood T cell repertoires in COVID-19. The CDR3 totals 15 residues. V lost 11 bases, J lost 2 bases, and 21 bases lay in between. Germline-derived CDR1 and CDR2 are LNHDA and SQIVND (reference sequence). Sequencing input: PBMCs or T cells enriched from blood (not recorded which). The clonotype originates from a man aged 35 to 55 who had recovered from COVID-19. This chain joins TRBV19 and TRBJ1-2; tentatively, D is TRBD1 (5 bases). The CDR3 DNA follows: TGTGCCGCGGGAGAACCGGGACGGATAAACTATGGCTACACCTTC. Its protein is CAAGEPGRINYGYTF.